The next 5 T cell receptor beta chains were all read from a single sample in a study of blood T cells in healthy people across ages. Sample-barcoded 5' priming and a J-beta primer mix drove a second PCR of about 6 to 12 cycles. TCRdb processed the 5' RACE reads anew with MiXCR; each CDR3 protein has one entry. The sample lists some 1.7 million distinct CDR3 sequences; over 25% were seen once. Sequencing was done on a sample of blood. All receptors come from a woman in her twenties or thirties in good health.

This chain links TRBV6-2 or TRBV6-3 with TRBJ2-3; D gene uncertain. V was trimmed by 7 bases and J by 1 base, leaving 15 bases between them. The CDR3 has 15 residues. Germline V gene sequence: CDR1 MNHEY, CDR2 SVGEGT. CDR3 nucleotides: TGTGCCAGCACCCTCAGGCCTACGGGCACAGATACGCAGTATTTT. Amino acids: CASTLRPTGTDTQYF.

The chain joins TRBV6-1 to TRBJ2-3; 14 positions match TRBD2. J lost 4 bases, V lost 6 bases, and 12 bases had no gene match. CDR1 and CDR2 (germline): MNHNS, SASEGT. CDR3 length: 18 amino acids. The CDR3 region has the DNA TGTGCCAGCAGCTGGGGGACAGCGACTAGCGGGAGGGCAGATACGCAGTATTTT. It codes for CASSWGTATSGRADTQYF.

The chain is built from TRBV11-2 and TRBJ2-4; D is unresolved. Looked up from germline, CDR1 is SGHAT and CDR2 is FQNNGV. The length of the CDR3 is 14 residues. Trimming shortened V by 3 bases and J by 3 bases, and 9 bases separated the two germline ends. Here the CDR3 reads CASSLASGKNIQYF. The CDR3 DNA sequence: TGTGCCAGCAGCTTGGCTTCCGGCAAAAACATTCAGTACTTC.

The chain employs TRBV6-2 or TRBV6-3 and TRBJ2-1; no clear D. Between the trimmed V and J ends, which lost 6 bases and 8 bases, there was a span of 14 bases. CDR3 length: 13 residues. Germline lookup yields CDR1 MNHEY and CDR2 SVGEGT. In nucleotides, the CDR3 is TGTGCCAGCAGCCCACCCCGCTTGGATGAGCAGTTCTTC. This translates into CASSPPRLDEQFF.

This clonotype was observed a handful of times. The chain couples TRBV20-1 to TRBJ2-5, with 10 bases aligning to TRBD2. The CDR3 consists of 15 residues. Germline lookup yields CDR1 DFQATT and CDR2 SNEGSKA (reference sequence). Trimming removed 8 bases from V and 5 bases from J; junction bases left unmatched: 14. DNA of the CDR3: TGCAGTTCAGGACTAGCGGATCCCGGGGTGGAGACCCAGTACTTC. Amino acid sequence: CSSGLADPGVETQYF.